The 13 T cell receptor beta chains below all came from one sample that was sequenced in a study of human T cells and chemical hapten exposure. Researchers extracted total RNA from unfractionated whole blood. TCRdb reanalysed the 5' RACE reads using MiXCR and keeps one entry per CDR3 protein. Among some 150,000 distinct CDR3 sequences listed, approximately 4% were seen once. These receptors came from a female donor in good health.

In this sample, this clonotype turned up many times. The CDR3 sequence is CASSEFGVLETQYF. As DNA, the CDR3 is TGTGCCAGCAGTGAATTTGGTGTTTTGGAGACCCAGTACTTC. The rearrangement joins TRBV25-1 to TRBJ2-5; D is undetermined. Germline loops: CDR1 MGHDK, CDR2 SYGVNS. The CDR3 contains 14 residues. V lost 1 base and J 5 bases, leaving 11 bases between the germline ends. Variable domain in full (rest from reference TRBV25-1 and TRBJ2-5): EADIYQTPRYLVIGTGKKITLECSQTMGHDKMYWYQQDPGMELHLIHYSYGVNSTEKGDLSSESTVSRIRTEHFPLTLESARPSHTSQYLCASSEFGVLETQYFGPGTRLLVL.

J is TRBJ2-1 and V is TRBV9; D could derive from TRBD1 or TRBD2 (5 bases each). Germline V lookup: CDR1 SGDLS, CDR2 YYNGEE. This CDR3 comprises 16 residues. The germline V and J ends were trimmed by 4 bases and 4 bases, with 18 bases remaining between them. This CDR3 is CASSLRGTLRYNEQFF. As DNA, the CDR3 is TGTGCCAGCAGCCTACGGGGCACCTTGAGATACAATGAGCAGTTCTTC.

Ten or more counts support this clonotype. The chain is built from TRBV20-1 and TRBJ1-6, with D perhaps matching TRBD1 (5 bases). Germline assignment: CDR1 DFQATT and CDR2 SNEGSKA (reference sequence). V lost 3 bases and J 6 bases, leaving 12 bases between the germline ends. The length of the CDR3 is 14 residues. CDR3 protein: CSARNRDPNSPLHF. CDR3 nucleotides: TGCAGTGCTAGGAACCGGGACCCTAATTCACCCCTCCACTTT.

This clonotype was seen repeatedly, ten times or more. V usage is TRBV20-1 and J usage is TRBJ1-2; D is perhaps TRBD1 (5 bases). This CDR3 comprises 17 residues. Germline CDR1 DFQATT, CDR2 SNEGSKA (reference sequence). Trimming took off 0 bases at V and 1 base at J, with 18 bases between the two ends. The CDR3 region is CSARDPGPGKHNYGYTF. In nucleotides, the CDR3 is TGCAGTGCTAGAGACCCAGGGCCGGGCAAACATAACTATGGCTACACCTTC.

This clonotype showed up many times. This chain uses TRBV5-4 with TRBJ1-1; D gene uncertain. Germline V gives CDR1 SGHNT, CDR2 YYREEE (reference sequence). V was clipped by 0 bases and J by 0 bases, with 15 bases between them. This CDR3 spans 17 amino acids. The CDR3 here is CASSLAGGRGMNTEAFF. As DNA, the CDR3 is TGTGCCAGCAGCTTGGCGGGTGGAAGAGGAATGAACACTGAAGCTTTCTTT.

This clonotype was seen many times. The V and J genes are TRBV24-1 and TRBJ2-7; 9 bases fit TRBD1. Germline values: CDR1 KGHDR, CDR2 SFDVKD. This CDR3 is 15 amino acids long. The junction had 2 bases not matched to a gene; V was cut back by 3 bases and J by 0 bases. Here the CDR3 reads CATSDGTGSSYEQYF. The CDR3 region has the DNA TGTGCCACCAGTGATGGGACAGGGAGCTCCTACGAGCAGTACTTC.

The table lists this clonotype with a few counts. The CDR3 bases are TGTGCCAGCAGCCGGACAGGGGCCAGCCGCAACTATGGCTACACCTTC. It is translated as CASSRTGASRNYGYTF. The chain employs TRBV9 and TRBJ1-2, with 9 bases identical to TRBD1. Trimming at V came to 4 bases and at J to 2 bases, leaving 9 bases not matched to a gene. CDR1 is SGDLS and CDR2 is YYNGEE in the germline V gene. The CDR3 is 16 residues long.

This clonotype was seen more than once but under ten times. As DNA, the CDR3 is TGTGCCAGCAGCAACCCCCAGGGAGCCAAAAACATTCAGTACTTC. This codes for CASSNPQGAKNIQYF. The chain uses TRBV5-4 and TRBJ2-4; a weak D match, TRBD1 (5 bases). CDR1 is SGHNT and CDR2 is YYREEE in the germline V gene (reference sequence). Trimming left V 4 bases short and J 0 bases short, with 11 bases between. The CDR3 contains 15 residues.

Ten or more counts support this clonotype. The chain couples TRBV3-1 to TRBJ1-3; D is unresolved. The CDR3 spans 15 residues. Germline CDR1 is LGHDT and CDR2 is YNNKEL (reference sequence). Trimming cost V 1 base and J 4 bases, with 11 bases left between them. The CDR3 here is CASSQVPVAGNTIYF. CDR3 sequence (DNA): TGTGCCAGCAGCCAAGTTCCGGTGGCCGGAAACACCATATATTTT.

This clonotype was counted a few times. Written as DNA, the CDR3 is TGTGCCAGCAATTATCGGACTCCCCGCACAGATACGCAGTATTTT. Residues: CASNYRTPRTDTQYF. The rearrangement joins TRBV5-6 to TRBJ2-3; D possibly corresponds to TRBD2 (5 bases). Per germline, CDR1 SGHDT and CDR2 YYEEEE. The CDR3 loop spans 15 amino acids. Trimming took 6 bases from V and 1 from J, leaving 15 bases between them.

This clonotype came up many times. The gene calls are TRBV6-6 and TRBJ2-5, with D hard to call. Germline lookup yields CDR1 MNHNY and CDR2 SVGAGI (reference sequence). Deletions cut 7 bases from V and 2 bases from J, with 8 bases between. CDR3 size: 12 residues. DNA for the CDR3: TGTGCCAGCAACGACAATCAAGAGACCCAGTACTTC. Translating gives CASNDNQETQYF.

V usage is TRBV5-1 and J usage is TRBJ1-5; D is possibly TRBD1 (5 bases). The CDR3 has 15 residues. Trimming removed 1 base at V and 3 bases at J, with 11 bases between. The germline CDR1 and CDR2 sequences are SGHRS and YFSETQ. The CDR3 nucleotides read TGCGCCAGCAGCTTGACGGGGACCCACAATCAGCCCCAGCATTTT. Its translation is CASSLTGTHNQPQHF.

V gene TRBV7-7 combines with J gene TRBJ2-3; 8 bases fit TRBD2. The J segment lost 1 base and the V segment lost 5 bases, leaving 8 bases of the junction unmatched. The germline gives CDR1 SSHAT, CDR2 FNYEAQ (reference sequence). This CDR3 has 16 amino acids. The DNA for the CDR3 is TGTGCCAGCAGCATAACGGGGGGGCCTTGCACAGATACGCAGTATTTT. This translates into CASSITGGPCTDTQYF.